The 5 T cell receptor beta chains reported below all come from one sample, sequenced in a study of response to subunit inactivated influenza vaccine. MiXCR, applied by TCRdb to the RT-PCR reads, yields one record per CDR3 protein. The sample includes 500,000 to 650,000 distinct CDR3 sequences, 6% to 9% of them seen just once. Here the sequenced sample was PBMCs from blood, taken less than 30 months after vaccination. These receptors were taken from a man aged 45 to 70 who received an inactivated influenza vaccine.

The V and J genes are TRBV2 and TRBJ1-3; D unresolved. Trimming shortened V by 7 bases and J by 7 bases, and 17 bases separated the two germline ends. CDR3 length: 14 residues. Germline V gives CDR1 SNHLY, CDR2 FYNNEI. CDR3 bases: TGTGCCAGCAATCCCTTCCGAGGCGGGAACACCATATATTTT. Its protein is CASNPFRGGNTIYF. The full variable domain, rest sourced from reference TRBV2 and TRBJ1-3, is EPEVTQTPSHQVTQMGQEVILRCVPISNHLYFYWYRQILGQKVEFLVSFYNNEISEKSEIFDDQFSVERPDGSNFTLKIRSTKLEDSAMYFCASNPFRGGNTIYFGEGSWLTVV.

This clonotype has just a few counts. This sequence joins TRBV27 and TRBJ1-6, with TRBD1 matching 10 bases. V lost 0 bases and J lost 10; bases outside the gene matches: 3. This CDR3 has 15 amino acids. The germline gives CDR1 MNHEY, CDR2 SMNVEV (reference sequence). In DNA, the CDR3 is TGTGCCAGCAGTTTATCGATGGGACAGGGGTCACCCCTCCACTTT. Translated, it gives CASSLSMGQGSPLHF.

This clonotype was picked up a small number of times. The rearrangement joins TRBV28 to TRBJ2-7, with 9 positions matching TRBD2. The germline CDR1 and CDR2 sequences are MDHEN and SYDVKM. This CDR3 comprises 14 residues. J lost 5 bases, V lost 2 bases, and 4 bases had no gene match. In DNA form, the CDR3 reads TGTGCCAGCAGTTTAGGCGGGAGGGCCAACGAGCAGTACTTC. Protein product: CASSLGGRANEQYF.

This clonotype was observed a few times. The chain carries TRBV18 and TRBJ1-4; D is unclear. V lost 4 bases to trimming and J lost 3 bases, with 6 bases between them. The CDR3 runs 13 residues. Germline CDR1 reads KGHSH; CDR2 reads LQKENI. The CDR3 protein is CASSLLANEKLFF. The CDR3 DNA sequence: TGTGCCAGCTCACTCCTGGCTAATGAAAAACTGTTTTTT. The full variable domain, rest sourced from reference TRBV18 and TRBJ1-4, is NAGVMQNPRHLVRRRGQEARLRCSPMKGHSHVYWYRQLPEEGLKFMVYLQKENIIDESGMPKERFSAEFPKEGPSILRIQQVVRGDSAAYFCASSLLANEKLFFGSGTQLSVL.

The V gene is TRBV20-1, the J gene TRBJ1-3, with TRBD1 identical over 9 bases. The V gene end was trimmed by 0 bases and the J gene end by 4 bases; junction bases not matched to a gene: 4. Germline CDR1 is DFQATT and CDR2 is SNEGSKA (reference sequence). The CDR3 spans 15 residues. CDR3 nucleotide sequence: TGCAGTGCTAGAGATCCCGACAGGGGGGGAAACACCATATATTTT. This codes for CSARDPDRGGNTIYF.